The 19 T cell receptor beta chains in this list originate from one sample, sequenced in a study of T-cell memory formation after mild COVID-19. TCRdb re-analysed the 5' RACE reads in MiXCR, keeping a single row per CDR3 protein. This table has around 390,000 distinct CDR3 sequences, about a sixth appearing once. Sample: PBMCs or a T cell subset sorted from them (not recorded which). The receptors come from a man between 18 and 29 years old who had mild COVID-19 (a few samples of this study predate the infection). Cell type and time point are not known.

The chain links TRBV3-1 to TRBJ1-1; D is possibly TRBD1 (6 bases). Trimming stripped 0 bases from V and 4 bases from J, with 15 bases between. The CDR3 loop spans 16 amino acids. CDR1 and CDR2 from the germline V gene are LGHDT and YNNKEL (reference sequence). This CDR3 is CASSQDFLGGLTEAFF. The CDR3 coding sequence is TGTGCCAGCAGCCAAGATTTCCTCGGGGGCCTCACTGAAGCTTTCTTT.

The genes are TRBV7-8 and TRBJ1-5; possible D gene TRBD1, 6 bases. CDR3 length equals 15 residues. V was clipped by 2 bases and J by 1 base, with 9 bases between them. CDR1 and CDR2 (germline): SGHVS, FQNEAQ. In nucleotides, the CDR3 is TGTGCCAGCAGCTTAAACAGGGTCAGCAATCAGCCCCAGCATTTT. This sequence encodes CASSLNRVSNQPQHF.

In its sample, this clonotype was seen a few times. V gene TRBV3-1 combines with J gene TRBJ2-5; D unclear. V shed 4 bases and J shed 2 bases, with 17 bases lying between them. The length of the CDR3 is 16 residues. Germline V lookup: CDR1 LGHDT, CDR2 YNNKEL (reference sequence). The CDR3 loop reads CASSPHPIKWQETQYF. The CDR3 DNA follows: TGTGCCAGCAGCCCTCATCCCATTAAGTGGCAAGAGACCCAGTACTTC.

This clonotype was seen a few times. The chain recombines TRBV5-1 with TRBJ2-7, with 10 bases matching TRBD2. The CDR3 sequence is 15 residues long. Germline V gives CDR1 SGHRS, CDR2 YFSETQ. V was pared by 2 bases and J by 2 bases, with 4 bases of the junction left unmatched. The CDR3 nucleotides are TGCGCCAGCAGCTTTGGGACTAGCGTAACCTACGAGCAGTACTTC. It specifies CASSFGTSVTYEQYF.

This clonotype was seen a few times. CDR3 in amino acids: CASSLYRELFF. The CDR3 nucleotides are TGTGCCAGCAGTTTATATCGAGAGCTGTTTTTT. This chain uses TRBV28 with TRBJ2-2; D not certain. The CDR3 spans 11 residues. V was pared by 1 base and J by 11 bases, with 5 bases between. The V gene's germline CDR1 is MDHEN and CDR2 SYDVKM.

This clonotype was seen a few times. The CDR3 protein is CASSIQPQGGTYSNQPQHF. DNA for the CDR3: TGTGCCAGTAGTATACAACCCCAGGGAGGAACCTATAGCAATCAGCCCCAGCATTTT. The chain has TRBV19 and TRBJ1-5; weak D call: TRBD1 (5 bases). The CDR3 spans 19 residues. Germline V lookup: CDR1 LNHDA, CDR2 SQIVND (reference sequence). The V gene lost 2 bases and the J gene lost 0 bases, with 20 bases spanning the gap. The full variable domain, in which reference TRBV19 and TRBJ1-5 provide the parts outside the CDR3, is DGGITQSPKYLFRKEGQNVTLSCEQNLNHDAMYWYRQDPGQGLRLIYYSQIVNDFQKGDIAEGYSVSREKKESFPLTVTSAQKNPTAFYLCASSIQPQGGTYSNQPQHFGDGTRLSIL.

This clonotype was recorded a few times. The gene calls are TRBV4-3 and TRBJ2-3; 11 bases fit TRBD2. The germline CDR1 and CDR2 sequences are LGHNA and YSLEER. There are 16 residues in the CDR3. V gave up 1 base and J gave up 5 bases; unmatched junction bases: 5. CDR3 in DNA: TGCGCCAGCAGCCAAGGTAGCGGGGGGGCGAGAGATACGCAGTATTTT. Translated, it gives CASSQGSGGARDTQYF.

The gene calls are TRBV19 and TRBJ1-5; no firm D call. The CDR3 sequence is 15 residues long. The V and J ends lost 7 bases and 7 bases respectively, with 20 bases between them. Per the germline V gene, CDR1 is LNHDA and CDR2 is SQIVND (reference sequence). In nucleotides, the CDR3 is TGTGCCAGTAAAGAAAAGGTTTCCTTGGGCCAGCCCCAGCATTTT. It encodes CASKEKVSLGQPQHF.

This clonotype was detected a few times. This chain links TRBV4-1 with TRBJ2-7; 8 bases align to TRBD2. This CDR3 spans 16 amino acids. Unmatched junction bases numbered 10, after V lost 3 bases and J lost 3 bases. Germline V gene sequence: CDR1 MGHRA, CDR2 YSYEKL. The CDR3 region is CASSQEFASGGYEQYF. CDR3 nucleotides: TGCGCCAGCAGCCAGGAATTTGCGAGCGGGGGCTACGAGCAGTACTTC.

The J gene is TRBJ2-5, the V gene TRBV20-1, with D tentatively TRBD1 or TRBD2 (5 bases each). The CDR3 contains 13 residues. Germline CDR1 is DFQATT and CDR2 is SNEGSKA (reference sequence). The germline V and J ends were trimmed by 5 bases and 5 bases, with 15 bases remaining between them. The CDR3 DNA reads TGCAGTGCTCACCGGGCCTGGGGGGAGACCCAGTACTTC. Translated: CSAHRAWGETQYF.

This clonotype showed up just a few times. The CDR3 loop is CATSDLTETQYF. The CDR3 DNA is TGTGCCACCAGTGATTTGACAGAGACCCAGTACTTC. The rearrangement uses TRBV24-1 and TRBJ2-5, with D unresolved. This CDR3 has 12 amino acids. Trimming shortened V by 0 bases and J by 4 bases, and 2 bases separated the two germline ends. CDR1 is KGHDR and CDR2 is SFDVKD in the germline V gene.

In its sample, this clonotype was seen a few times. The chain recombines TRBV19 with TRBJ1-5; 8 nucleotides align to TRBD1. CDR1 and CDR2 (germline): LNHDA, SQIVND (reference sequence). J gave up 6 bases and V 6 bases, and 7 bases lay outside the gene matches. The CDR3 has 14 residues. CDR3 DNA sequence: TGTGCCAGTAGACAAGACAGGGGCGCTCAGCCCCAGCATTTT. Its translation: CASRQDRGAQPQHF.

This clonotype came up many times. This chain links TRBV4-3 with TRBJ1-6, with 9 positions matching TRBD1. Germline assignment: CDR1 LGHNA and CDR2 YSLEER. The CDR3 length is 16 residues. Trimming removed 5 bases from V and 9 bases from J; junction bases left unmatched: 11. In nucleotides, the CDR3 is TGCGCCAGCAGCTCAGCATTCCCGGGACAGGGTTCACCCCTCCACTTT. Its translation is CASSSAFPGQGSPLHF.

This sequence joins TRBV6-6 and TRBJ2-3; either TRBD1 or TRBD2 may supply D (6 bases each). The V gene lost 7 bases and the J gene lost 4 bases, with 12 bases spanning the gap. Germline V gives CDR1 MNHNY, CDR2 SVGAGI (reference sequence). The CDR3 has 13 residues. CDR3 nucleotides: TGTGCCAGCATAAGGGGGGACGCAGATACGCAGTATTTT. Amino acids: CASIRGDADTQYF.

This rearrangement joins TRBV6-2 or TRBV6-3 to TRBJ1-5; 10 positions match TRBD1. Germline assignment: CDR1 MNHEY and CDR2 SVGEGT. There are 14 residues in the CDR3. V was pared by 6 bases and J by 7 bases, with 6 bases of the junction left unmatched. DNA for the CDR3: TGTGCCAGCAGGACAGGGGGCTTAAGGCAGCCCCAGCATTTT. This gives the protein CASRTGGLRQPQHF.

This clonotype appeared a few times. The chain has TRBV7-2 and TRBJ2-5; 9 positions match TRBD2. After removal of 5 bases from V and 1 base from J, the junction contained 5 bases not matched to a gene. CDR1 and CDR2 from the germline V gene are SGHTA and FQGNSA. The CDR3 sequence is 15 residues long. The CDR3 reads CASSPRGLAQETQYF. CDR3 DNA sequence: TGTGCCAGCAGCCCTAGGGGACTAGCCCAAGAGACCCAGTACTTC.

In its sample, this clonotype was seen a few times. The chain has TRBV11-2 and TRBJ2-3; D might be TRBD2 (6 bases). The V end lost 3 bases, the J end lost 4 bases, and 14 bases lay between the germline ends. The germline CDR1 and CDR2 sequences are SGHAT and FQNNGV. The CDR3 spans 15 residues. CDR3 nucleotide sequence: TGTGCCAGCAGCTTTGGCGGGGTGGCGGCAGATACGCAGTATTTT. Translating gives CASSFGGVAADTQYF.

This clonotype has only a few counts. The J gene is TRBJ2-5, the V gene TRBV29-1; 9 bases line up with TRBD1. Trimming took 6 bases from V and 7 from J; bases not matched to a gene: 6. Germline V gene sequence: CDR1 SQVTM, CDR2 ANQGSEA. The CDR3 has 12 amino acids. CDR3 region: CSVDRGDGTQYF. CDR3 nucleotides: TGCAGCGTCGACAGGGGGGATGGGACCCAGTACTTC. The variable domain in full, completed from reference TRBV29-1 and TRBJ2-5, reads SAVISQKPSRDICQRGTSLTIQCQVDSQVTMMFWYRQQPGQSLTLIATANQGSEATYESGFVIDKFPISRPNLTFSTLTVSNMSPEDSSIYLCSVDRGDGTQYFGPGTRLLVL.

The chain recombines TRBV7-3 with TRBJ2-2, with 7 bases lining up with TRBD1. In germline, CDR1 is SGHTA, CDR2 FQGTGA. Losses at the gene ends were 5 bases for V and 3 bases for J; bases not matched to a gene: 9. The CDR3 loop spans 16 amino acids. The CDR3 DNA sequence: TGTGCCAGCAGCCCAAGGACAGGACCTTACACCGGGGAGCTGTTTTTT. Translated, it gives CASSPRTGPYTGELFF.